Listed here are 6 T cell receptor beta chains from one sample, sequenced in a study of radiotherapy plus CTLA-4 blockade in lung cancer. Data came from immunoSEQ multiplex PCR; TCRdb stores just in-frame clones and leaves some out. The sample records about 62,000 clones, about 72% being singletons. The specimen comprised peripheral blood, sampled from a patient treated with radiotherapy plus ipilimumab. All receptors come from a human donor with non-small cell lung cancer who had a complete response to radiotherapy plus ipilimumab.

This clone was seen only once. The CDR3 sequence is CASSSGLASGTQYF. The DNA for the CDR3 is TGTGCCAGCAGCTCGGGACTGGCTTCAGGGACCCAGTACTTC. The V call is TRBV27, the J call TRBJ2-5; possible D gene TRBD2, 6 bases. The CDR3 spans 14 residues. Germline V gives CDR1 MNHEY, CDR2 SMNVEV (reference sequence). Trimming removed 6 bases from V and 7 bases from J, with 18 bases in between.

The rearrangement joins TRBV7-3 to TRBJ2-4; possibly TRBD2 for D (7 bases). The CDR3 runs to 14 residues. The V gene's germline CDR1 is SGHTA and CDR2 FQGTGA. The germline V and J ends were trimmed by 5 bases and 8 bases, with 16 bases remaining between them. Here the CDR3 reads CASSPGGLTDIQYF. As DNA, the CDR3 is TGTGCCAGCAGCCCCGGGGGGCTGACGGACATTCAGTACTTC.

This clone showed up just a few times. The chain has TRBV28 and TRBJ2-4; 7 positions agree with TRBD1. V dropped 3 bases and J dropped 6; count of bases not matched to a gene: 2. Germline V gives CDR1 MDHEN, CDR2 SYDVKM. The CDR3 consists of 13 residues. CDR3 sequence: CASSFTGANIQYF. The CDR3 nucleotides are TGTGCCAGCAGTTTTACAGGGGCAAACATTCAGTACTTC.

V usage is TRBV28 and J usage is TRBJ1-5; D is possibly TRBD1 (6 bases). Trimming cost V 0 bases and J 1 base, with 13 bases left between them. CDR1 and CDR2 (germline): MDHEN, SYDVKM. The CDR3 is 17 residues long. CDR3: CASSLWDRQGSNQPQHF. CDR3 DNA: TGTGCCAGCAGTTTATGGGATCGGCAGGGGAGCAATCAGCCCCAGCATTTT.

The chain is built from TRBV2 and TRBJ2-5; tentatively, D is TRBD2 (5 bases). Germline-derived CDR1 and CDR2 are SNHLY and FYNNEI. The V end lost 6 bases, the J end lost 3 bases, and 17 bases lay between the germline ends. This CDR3 comprises 15 residues. The CDR3, as DNA: TGTGCCAGCAGGTTGGAGAGGGCTAACAAAGAGACCCAGTACTTC. Translation: CASRLERANKETQYF.

The genes are TRBV10-2 and TRBJ1-1; TRBD1 matches at 9 bases. CDR1 WSHSY and CDR2 SAAADI come from the germline V gene. The CDR3 totals 14 residues. The V segment lost 6 bases and the J segment 1 base; nucleotides outside the gene matches: 3. This chain's CDR3 is CASRWDRANTEAFF. The CDR3 DNA reads as TGCGCCAGCAGGTGGGACAGGGCGAACACTGAAGCTTTCTTT.